This is a list of T cell receptor beta chains from one sample in a study of cytomegalovirus exposure and HLA in healthy donors. Sequencing was performed with immunoSEQ multiplex PCR; in TCRdb, only in-frame clones are kept and a portion is missing. Counted here are roughly 220,000 clones, approximately 88% occurring once; the ten biggest clones make up 11% to 15%. Sequenced material: PBMCs. Every receptor here comes from a woman younger than 45 in good health and CMV-seropositive. The CDR3 runs from the conserved cysteine through the conserved F or W. Each record gives: V gene, clone size, J gene, D gene, CDR3 protein, CDR3 DNA. A D gene is named only where the DNA matches it firmly. Clone sizes are given selectively: once, few, many, or a class where the clone is expanded.

TRBV30,-,TRBJ1-5,TRBD1,CAWSVGGTAAQPQHF,TGTGCCTGGAGTGTCGGTGGGACAGCGGCTCAGCCCCAGCATTTT
TRBV7-2,-,TRBJ1-2,-,CASSYRTLNYGYTF,TGTGCCAGCAGCTACAGGACTCTTAACTATGGCTACACCTTC
TRBV6-5,-,TRBJ2-5,-,CASRPRDSKETQYF,TGTGCCAGCAGGCCACGGGACTCCAAAGAGACCCAGTACTTC
TRBV30,once,TRBJ2-1,-,CAWGEARDNEQFF,TGTGCCTGGGGGGAGGCCAGAGACAATGAGCAGTTCTTC
TRBV4-3,-,TRBJ1-2,-,CASSQIGTGLVGYTF,TGCGCCAGCAGCCAAATCGGGACCGGTCTGGTTGGCTACACCTTC
TRBV7-8,-,TRBJ2-7,TRBD1,CASSLARFGTEIYEQYF,TGTGCCAGCAGCTTAGCTCGCTTCGGGACAGAAATCTACGAGCAGTACTTC
TRBV30,-,TRBJ2-7,-,CAWSPRTDYEQYF,TGTGCCTGGAGCCCCCGGACAGACTACGAGCAGTACTTC
TRBV9,-,TRBJ2-3,-,CASSVGALDTQYF,TGTGCCAGCAGCGTAGGGGCCCTAGACACGCAGTATTTT
TRBV5-4,-,TRBJ2-1,-,CASSLSTSSYNEQFF,TGTGCCAGCAGCTTGAGCACGAGCTCCTACAATGAGCAGTTCTTC
TRBV6-6,-,TRBJ2-7,-,CASSLAWGRSYEQYF,TGTGCCAGCTCCTTGGCCTGGGGGAGGTCCTACGAGCAGTACTTC
TRBV5-6,-,TRBJ2-5,-,CASSLVEAQETQYF,TGTGCCAGCAGCTTGGTGGAGGCCCAAGAGACCCAGTACTTC
TRBV29-1,once,TRBJ2-1,TRBD2,CSVEPSGSYNEQFF,TGCAGCGTTGAACCTAGCGGCTCCTACAATGAGCAGTTCTTC
TRBV6-1,-,TRBJ2-1,TRBD2,CASGEAGLAGVNEQFF,TGTGCCAGCGGTGAGGCTGGACTAGCGGGAGTTAATGAGCAGTTCTTC
TRBV2,-,TRBJ2-5,-,CASSEGQETQYF,TGTGCCAGCAGTGAGGGACAAGAGACCCAGTACTTC
TRBV29-1,-,TRBJ2-5,-,CSVSGNHKLPQETQYF,TGCAGCGTCTCTGGCAATCACAAGCTCCCTCAAGAGACCCAGTACTTC
TRBV30,once,TRBJ1-1,-,CAWSGTERKAFF,TGTGCCTGGAGCGGCACCGAACGAAAAGCTTTCTTT
TRBV19,-,TRBJ1-5,-,CASSRSRSGEPQHF,TGTGCCAGTAGTAGATCACGGAGCGGGGAGCCCCAGCATTTT
TRBV6-5,-,TRBJ2-1,-,CASSYDGSRYNEQFF,TGTGCCAGCAGTTACGACGGGAGTCGCTACAATGAGCAGTTCTTC
TRBV30,-,TRBJ2-7,-,CACLGQGREQYF,TGTGCCTGCCTCGGGCAGGGTCGTGAGCAGTACTTC
TRBV7-3,-,TRBJ2-1,-,CASSSPGGNEQFF,TGTGCCAGCAGCTCGCCCGGTGGGAATGAGCAGTTCTTC
TRBV6-1,few,TRBJ1-2,-,CASASISNYGYTF,TGTGCCAGTGCATCAATATCAAACTATGGCTACACCTTC
TRBV5-1,-,TRBJ1-1,-,CASSFFGTAEAFF,TGCGCCAGCAGCTTTTTCGGAACAGCTGAAGCTTTCTTT
TRBV7-3,-,TRBJ2-1,TRBD2,CASSSTSGAYNEQFF,TGTGCCAGCAGCTCGACTAGCGGGGCCTACAATGAGCAGTTCTTC
TRBV5-4,many,TRBJ2-2,-,CASSQNTGELFF,TGTGCCAGCAGCCAGAACACCGGGGAGCTGTTTTTT
TRBV7-3,-,TRBJ1-1,-,CASSSLNINTEAFF,TGTGCCAGCAGCTCCCTTAACATCAACACTGAAGCTTTCTTT
TRBV28,once,TRBJ2-1,-,CASSLPGPYNEQFF,TGTGCCAGCAGCCTACCGGGACCCTACAATGAGCAGTTCTTC
TRBV30,-,TRBJ2-1,-,CAWSATGGEQFF,TGTGCCTGGAGTGCGACCGGGGGTGAGCAGTTCTTC
TRBV6-4,-,TRBJ1-1,TRBD1,CASREGTESTEAFF,TGTGCCAGCAGAGAAGGGACAGAGAGCACTGAAGCTTTCTTT
TRBV5-6,few,TRBJ2-6,-,CASTLQGVGANVLTF,TGTGCCAGCACCCTACAGGGTGTTGGGGCCAACGTCCTGACTTTC
TRBV4-1,-,TRBJ1-2,-,CASSQPGWGNGGYTF,TGCGCCAGCAGCCAACCCGGTTGGGGTAACGGTGGCTACACCTTC